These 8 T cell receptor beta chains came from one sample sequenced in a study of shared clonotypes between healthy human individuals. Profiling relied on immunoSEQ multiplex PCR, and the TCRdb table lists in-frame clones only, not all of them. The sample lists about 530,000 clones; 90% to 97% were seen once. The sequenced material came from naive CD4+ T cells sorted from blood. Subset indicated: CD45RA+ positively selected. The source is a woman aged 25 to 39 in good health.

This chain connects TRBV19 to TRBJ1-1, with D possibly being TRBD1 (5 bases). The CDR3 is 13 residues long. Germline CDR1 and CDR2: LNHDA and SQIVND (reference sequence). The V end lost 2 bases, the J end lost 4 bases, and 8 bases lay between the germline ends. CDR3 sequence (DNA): TGTGCCAGTAGTATAAGGGACGCCACTGAAGCTTTCTTT. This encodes CASSIRDATEAFF.

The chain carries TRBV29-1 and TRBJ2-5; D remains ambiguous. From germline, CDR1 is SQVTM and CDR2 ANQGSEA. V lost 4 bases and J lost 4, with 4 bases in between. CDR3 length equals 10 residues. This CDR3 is CSVGGETQYF. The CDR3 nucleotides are TGCAGCGTTGGGGGAGAGACCCAGTACTTC.

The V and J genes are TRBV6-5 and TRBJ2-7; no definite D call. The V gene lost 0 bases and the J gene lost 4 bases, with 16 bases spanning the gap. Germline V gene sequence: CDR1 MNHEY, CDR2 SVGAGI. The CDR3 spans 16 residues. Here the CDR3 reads CASSYSNGEFPYEQYF. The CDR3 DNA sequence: TGTGCCAGCAGTTACTCGAACGGAGAATTTCCTTACGAGCAGTACTTC.

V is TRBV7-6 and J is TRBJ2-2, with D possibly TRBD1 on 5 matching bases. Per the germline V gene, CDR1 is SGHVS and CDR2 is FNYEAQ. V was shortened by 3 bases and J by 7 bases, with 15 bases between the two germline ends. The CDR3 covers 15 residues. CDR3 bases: TGTGCCAGCAGCTTTAGCAGGGATCGAGTCGGGGAGCTGTTTTTT. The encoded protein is CASSFSRDRVGELFF.

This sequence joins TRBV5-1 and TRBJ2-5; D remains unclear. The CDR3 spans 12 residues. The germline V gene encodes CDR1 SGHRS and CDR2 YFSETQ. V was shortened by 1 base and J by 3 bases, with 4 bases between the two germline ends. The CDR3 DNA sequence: TGCGCCAGCAGCTTGCGGAAAGAGACCCAGTACTTC. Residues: CASSLRKETQYF. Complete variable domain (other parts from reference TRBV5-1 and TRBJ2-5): KAGVTQTPRYLIKTRGQQVTLSCSPISGHRSVSWYQQTPGQGLQFLFEYFSETQRNKGNFPGRFSGRQFSNSRSEMNVSTLELGDSALYLCASSLRKETQYFGPGTRLLVL.

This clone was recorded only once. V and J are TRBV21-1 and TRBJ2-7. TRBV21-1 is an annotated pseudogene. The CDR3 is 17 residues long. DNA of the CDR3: TGTGCCAGCAGCAAAGCGCGGGGTCGCAGGGGTCATGGGGAGCAGTACTTC. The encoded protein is CASSKARGRRGHGEQYF.

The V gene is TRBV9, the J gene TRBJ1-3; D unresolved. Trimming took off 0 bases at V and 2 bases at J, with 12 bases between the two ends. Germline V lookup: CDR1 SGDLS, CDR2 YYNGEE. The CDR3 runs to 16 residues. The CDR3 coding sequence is TGTGCCAGCAGCGTAGCGGAGGGAGGAACTGGAAACACCATATATTTT. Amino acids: CASSVAEGGTGNTIYF.

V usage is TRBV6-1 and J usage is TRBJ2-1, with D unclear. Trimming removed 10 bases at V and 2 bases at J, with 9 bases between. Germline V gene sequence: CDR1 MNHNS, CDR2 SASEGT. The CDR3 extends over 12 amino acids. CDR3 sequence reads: CATHQPYNEQFF. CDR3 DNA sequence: TGTGCCACCCACCAGCCCTACAATGAGCAGTTCTTC.